Following are 26 T cell receptor beta chains from one sample sequenced in a study of tumor-infiltrating lymphocytes in localized non-small cell lung cancer. Some clones are missing from TCRdb's copy, which holds only in-frame ones; the method was immunoSEQ multiplex PCR. The top ten clones hold more than 3% of a sample with approximately 13,000 clones, 80% to 90% of them seen once. The sequenced sample consisted of uninvolved lung tissue not adjacent to the tumor. The receptor set was obtained from a human donor with non-small cell lung cancer.

This chain links TRBV28 with TRBJ1-2, with 9 bases matching TRBD1. The CDR3 sequence is 14 residues long. With V trimmed by 5 bases and J by 4 bases, 5 bases remained unmatched. Germline CDR1 MDHEN, CDR2 SYDVKM. The DNA for the CDR3 is TGTGCCAGCAGTCCTCGGGACAGGGTCTATGGCTACACCTTC. This encodes CASSPRDRVYGYTF.

This chain uses TRBV28 with TRBJ1-4, with D uncertain. V was trimmed by 7 bases and J by 7 bases, leaving 13 bases between them. CDR1 MDHEN and CDR2 SYDVKM come from the germline V gene. The CDR3 covers 13 residues. The CDR3 region has the DNA TGTGCCAGCATCCAACCCCAGGCTGAAAAACTGTTTTTT. It specifies CASIQPQAEKLFF.

This chain joins TRBV5-1 and TRBJ1-1; D unclear. V was pared by 5 bases and J by 1 base, with 12 bases between. Germline values: CDR1 SGHRS, CDR2 YFSETQ. The CDR3 runs 14 residues. The CDR3 region is CASSLSVGNTEAFF. The CDR3 nucleotides read TGCGCCAGCAGTCTGTCAGTGGGGAACACTGAAGCTTTCTTT.

J is TRBJ1-5 and V is TRBV29-1, with D perhaps TRBD1 (5 bases). V was trimmed by 5 bases and J by 7 bases, leaving 15 bases between them. CDR3 length: 13 residues. The germline gives CDR1 SQVTM, CDR2 ANQGSEA. The CDR3 region is CSVRVRGDQPQHF. CDR3 DNA sequence: TGCAGCGTTCGAGTTAGGGGTGACCAGCCCCAGCATTTT.

The chain uses TRBV15 and TRBJ2-7, with D possibly being TRBD2 (5 bases). Trimming removed 8 bases from V and 4 bases from J, with 15 bases in between. The CDR3 has 13 amino acids. The germline CDR1 and CDR2 sequences are LNHNV and YYDKDF (reference sequence). CDR3 region: CATAAGGRYEQYF. Here the CDR3 DNA reads TGTGCCACCGCCGCAGGTGGGAGATACGAGCAGTACTTC.

V usage is TRBV4-1 and J usage is TRBJ2-7, with D perhaps given as TRBD1 or TRBD2 (5 bases each). Trimming pared 4 bases from V and 6 bases from J, leaving 25 bases between. The germline gives CDR1 MGHRA, CDR2 YSYEKL. The CDR3 runs 17 residues. CDR3 residues: CASSPVRGERGDAEQYF. CDR3 in DNA: TGCGCCAGCAGCCCCGTAAGAGGGGAAAGGGGAGACGCCGAGCAGTACTTC.

The chain recombines TRBV30 with TRBJ2-5; 13 nucleotides line up with TRBD2. Germline CDR1 and CDR2: GTSNPN and SVGIG (reference sequence). V shed 5 bases, J shed 3 bases, and the junction held 3 bases outside the gene matches. This CDR3 region has 14 residues. The CDR3 sequence is CAWGLAGVKETQYF. The CDR3 bases are TGTGCCTGGGGACTAGCGGGAGTAAAAGAGACCCAGTACTTC.

The chain combines TRBV15 with TRBJ1-3, with no clear D. The V end lost 0 bases, the J end lost 6 bases, and 12 bases lay between the germline ends. In germline, CDR1 is LNHNV, CDR2 YYDKDF (reference sequence). This CDR3 comprises 15 residues. CDR3 residues: CATSRDRGRVNTIYF. CDR3 nucleotides: TGTGCCACCAGCAGAGACCGCGGTCGAGTAAACACCATATATTTT.

The gene calls are TRBV25-1 and TRBJ2-7; 8 positions agree with TRBD1. Germline V lookup: CDR1 MGHDK, CDR2 SYGVNS. The length of the CDR3 is 15 residues. The trim removed 3 bases at V and 2 bases at J, leaving 6 bases unmatched. The CDR3 bases are TGTGCCAGCAGTGAGCACAGGGGGAAAACCTACGAGCAGTACTTC. It is translated as CASSEHRGKTYEQYF.

This clone was counted only a few times. The chain uses TRBV5-1 and TRBJ2-7; tentatively, D is TRBD1 (7 bases). Germline-derived CDR1 and CDR2 are SGHRS and YFSETQ. The V end was cut by 4 bases, the J end by 5 bases, with 22 bases between. This CDR3 contains 16 residues. CDR3 loop: CASSPYRGGPSDEQYF. The CDR3, as DNA: TGCGCCAGCAGCCCTTACAGGGGAGGTCCGTCGGACGAGCAGTACTTC.

This clone came up once. V is TRBV5-1 and J is TRBJ1-2, with D unclear. V was cut by 4 bases and J by 4 bases, with 11 bases left in between. There are 13 residues in the CDR3. The V gene's germline CDR1 is SGHRS and CDR2 YFSETQ. The CDR3 sequence is CASSPTQSYGYTF. The CDR3 DNA sequence: TGCGCCAGCAGCCCAACCCAGTCCTATGGCTACACCTTC.

The chain carries TRBV2 and TRBJ2-1, with 9 nucleotides matching TRBD1. J lost 8 bases, V lost 1 base, and 3 bases had no gene match. CDR1 is SNHLY and CDR2 is FYNNEI in the germline V gene. The CDR3 contains 14 residues. This CDR3 is CASSEVGQGYEQFF. The CDR3 DNA is TGTGCCAGCAGTGAAGTGGGACAGGGTTATGAGCAGTTCTTC.

V and J are TRBV28 and TRBJ1-2; 8 bases line up with TRBD1. The CDR3 loop spans 16 amino acids. The ends lost 6 bases at V and 1 base at J; junction bases unmatched: 10. Germline V gene data show CDR1 as MDHEN and CDR2 as SYDVKM. The CDR3, as DNA: TGTGCCAGCAGCCGTCCCCAGGGGGCCCTTAACTATGGCTACACCTTC. This encodes CASSRPQGALNYGYTF.

The chain joins TRBV5-4 to TRBJ1-1; D gene uncertain. CDR1 is SGHNT, CDR2 YYREEE, per germline (reference sequence). Trimming took off 0 bases at V and 1 base at J, with 13 bases between the two ends. The CDR3 totals 16 residues. CDR3 nucleotide sequence: TGTGCCAGCAGCTTGGGGTCGGCAGTCAGGAACACTGAAGCTTTCTTT. This translates into CASSLGSAVRNTEAFF.

The chain couples TRBV5-4 to TRBJ2-3; TRBD2 aligns across 7 bases. From germline, CDR1 is SGHNT and CDR2 YYREEE (reference sequence). The CDR3 runs to 13 residues. The J segment lost 6 bases and the V segment lost 2 bases, leaving 3 bases of the junction unmatched. Written as DNA, the CDR3 is TGTGCCAGCAGCTTACGGGGGGTGGATACGCAGTATTTT. Protein product: CASSLRGVDTQYF.

V usage is TRBV7-2 and J usage is TRBJ1-1; D uncertain. CDR1 SGHTA and CDR2 FQGNSA come from the germline V gene. The CDR3 loop spans 14 amino acids. Trimming left V 5 bases short and J 0 bases short, with 10 bases between. The CDR3 loop reads CASSPVGLNTEAFF. The CDR3 DNA follows: TGTGCCAGCAGCCCCGTTGGGCTGAACACTGAAGCTTTCTTT.

V and J are TRBV6-1 and TRBJ2-2; 12 bases are a match to TRBD2. This CDR3 has 15 residues. The germline V gene encodes CDR1 MNHNS and CDR2 SASEGT. V was pared by 7 bases and J by 5 bases, with 5 bases of the junction left unmatched. The CDR3 region is CASTRLAGATGELFF. DNA for the CDR3: TGTGCCAGCACTCGACTAGCGGGGGCAACCGGGGAGCTGTTTTTT.

The chain uses TRBV5-4 and TRBJ1-3; D is possibly TRBD1 (6 bases). Germline-derived CDR1 and CDR2 are SGHNT and YYREEE (reference sequence). The V gene lost 4 bases and the J gene lost 7 bases, with 12 bases spanning the gap. The length of the CDR3 is 13 residues. CDR3 amino acids: CASSINRENTIYF. The CDR3 nucleotides read TGTGCCAGCAGCATAAACAGGGAGAACACCATATATTTT.

The chain joins TRBV5-6 to TRBJ2-5; TRBD2 might be the D (5 bases). Germline CDR1 SGHDT, CDR2 YYEEEE. The CDR3 totals 13 residues. Trimming stripped 5 bases from V and 4 bases from J, with 12 bases between. The CDR3 nucleotides read TGTGCCAGCAGTGAGAGGGCCCGAGAGACCCAGTACTTC. Its protein product is CASSERARETQYF. The whole variable domain, filled in from reference TRBV5-6 and TRBJ2-5, reads DAGVTQSPTHLIKTRGQQVTLRCSPKSGHDTVSWYQQALGQGPQFIFQYYEEEERQRGNFPDRFSGHQFPNYSSELNVNALLLGDSALYLCASSERARETQYFGPGTRLLVL.

The chain employs TRBV9 and TRBJ1-2; maybe TRBD1 (5 bases). CDR1 SGDLS and CDR2 YYNGEE come from the germline V gene. Trimming removed 3 bases from V and 7 bases from J, with 10 bases in between. This CDR3 spans 12 amino acids. The CDR3 region is CASSAAQGGYTF. DNA for the CDR3: TGTGCCAGCAGCGCCGCCCAGGGTGGCTACACCTTC.

The chain joins TRBV5-6 to TRBJ1-5; the D gene is possibly TRBD1 (5 bases). The germline gives CDR1 SGHDT, CDR2 YYEEEE. The CDR3 runs to 14 residues. V lost 2 bases and J 3 bases, leaving 9 bases between the germline ends. The CDR3 reads CASSFRGYNQPQHF. The CDR3 DNA is TGTGCCAGCAGCTTTCGGGGGTACAATCAGCCCCAGCATTTT.

This sequence joins TRBV9 and TRBJ2-2; D perhaps matches TRBD1 (6 bases). CDR1 and CDR2 (germline): SGDLS, YYNGEE. The CDR3 loop spans 16 amino acids. V lost 2 bases and J lost 3, with 14 bases in between. The CDR3 sequence is CASSVSPGVDTGELFF. CDR3 bases: TGTGCCAGCAGCGTCAGTCCAGGGGTGGACACCGGGGAGCTGTTTTTT.

The CDR3, as DNA: TGCGCCAGCAGCTTGGGGGACTCTCGGGGTGGCTACACCTTC. It is translated as CASSLGDSRGGYTF. The J gene is TRBJ1-2, the V gene TRBV5-1, with a tentative D call TRBD1 (5 bases). Germline CDR1 reads SGHRS; CDR2 reads YFSETQ. The CDR3 totals 14 residues. Trimming removed 0 bases at V and 7 bases at J, with 13 bases between.

The V call is TRBV5-4, the J call TRBJ1-1; tentative D call: TRBD1 (5 bases). The CDR3 consists of 15 residues. Germline values: CDR1 SGHNT, CDR2 YYREEE (reference sequence). V was cut by 2 bases and J by 1 base, with 12 bases left in between. This CDR3 is CASSLTLTGNTEAFF. Here the CDR3 DNA reads TGTGCCAGCAGCTTAACGCTAACAGGGAACACTGAAGCTTTCTTT.

This chain connects TRBV11-3 to TRBJ2-5; TRBD2 might be the D (5 bases). CDR1 is SGHNT and CDR2 is YENEEA in the germline V gene. This CDR3 has 15 amino acids. V lost 2 bases and J lost 1, with 11 bases in between. CDR3 nucleotides: TGTGCCAGCAGCTTAACCTACGGGATCCAAGAGACCCAGTACTTC. Residues: CASSLTYGIQETQYF.

The CDR3 is CASSFNSFRYSNTEAFF. In DNA, the CDR3 is TGTGCCAGCAGTTTTAACTCTTTTCGATACTCCAACACTGAAGCTTTCTTT. This chain links TRBV27 with TRBJ1-1, with D hard to call. Trimming took off 3 bases at V and 2 bases at J, with 19 bases between the two ends. This CDR3 is built from 17 residues. Germline V CDR1 and CDR2: MNHEY, SMNVEV (reference sequence).